Described below is a single T cell receptor (beta chain) sequence and its context. The treatment here: oral pan-JAK inhibitor, 5-10 mg twice daily. The data were taken from a study of CD8+ T cells in alopecia areata. Per germline, CDR1 LNHDA and CDR2 SQIVND (reference sequence). V gave up 5 bases and J gave up 4 bases, with 15 bases separating them. The CDR3 spans 15 residues. It was cDNA, reverse transcribed from extracted RNA, that served as the sequencing template. Here immunoSEQ multiplex PCR was the method, and the copy in TCRdb shows in-frame clones only, minus some. Among 64,000 or so clones, 46% were seen once, and the ten largest hold around 20%.

This clonotype was sampled from a human donor with alopecia areata. This rearrangement joins TRBV19 to TRBJ2-1, with a tentative D call TRBD2 (6 bases). The source material was CD8+ T cells sorted from blood, sampled at approximately week 37, from a patient treated with tofacitinib. CDR3 amino acids: CASSSANGGYNEQFF. The CDR3 DNA follows: TGTGCCAGTAGTTCCGCCAACGGAGGGTACAATGAGCAGTTCTTC.